Sequencing of this T cell receptor (beta chain) was carried out in a study of blood T cell repertoires in COVID-19. About the study: Specimens from acute and convalescent COVID-19 originated in the United States, Italy and Spain. T cells, B-cell-depleted T cells, or PBMCs supplied cDNA or gDNA.

Original methodology: Estimates of nucleated cell counts were drawn from the amplification of reference gene primers. Using immunoSEQ multiplex PCR, the repertoire was profiled, and TCRdb retains in-frame clones only, with some absent. That table supplies the V and J calls and clone size; D and trimming were determined from the DNA. The data hold tens of thousands of clones, with 75% to 90% observed a single time. This clone was found once. The receptor was isolated from a man aged 25 to 40 with acute or convalescent COVID-19. Sequenced sample: peripheral blood.

The CDR3 sequence is CASSFGTGRNQPQHF. The CDR3 DNA reads as TGTGCCAGCAGCTTCGGGACAGGGAGAAATCAGCCCCAGCATTTT. The J gene is TRBJ1-5, the V gene TRBV5-6; 9 bases fit TRBD1. Germline V gives CDR1 SGHDT, CDR2 YYEEEE. Trimming at V came to 2 bases and at J to 4 bases, leaving 4 bases not matched to a gene. This CDR3 comprises 15 residues.